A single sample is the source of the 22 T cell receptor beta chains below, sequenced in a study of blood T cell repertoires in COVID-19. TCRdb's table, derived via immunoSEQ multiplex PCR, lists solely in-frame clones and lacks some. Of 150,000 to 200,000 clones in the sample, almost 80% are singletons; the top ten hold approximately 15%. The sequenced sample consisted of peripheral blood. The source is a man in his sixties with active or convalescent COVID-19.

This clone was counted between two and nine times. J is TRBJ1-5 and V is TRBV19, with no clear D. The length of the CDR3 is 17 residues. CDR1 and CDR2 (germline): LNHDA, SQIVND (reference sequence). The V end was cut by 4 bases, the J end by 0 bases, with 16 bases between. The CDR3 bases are TGTGCCAGTAGTAAGGACCTTGCGGGGTATAGCAATCAGCCCCAGCATTTT. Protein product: CASSKDLAGYSNQPQHF.

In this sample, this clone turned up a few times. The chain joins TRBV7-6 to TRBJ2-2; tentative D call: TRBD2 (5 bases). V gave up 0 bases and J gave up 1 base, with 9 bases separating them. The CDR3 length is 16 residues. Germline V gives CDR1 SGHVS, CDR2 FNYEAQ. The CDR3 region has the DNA TGTGCCAGCAGCTTAGCGGCCAGCGGGAACACCGGGGAGCTGTTTTTT. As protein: CASSLAASGNTGELFF.

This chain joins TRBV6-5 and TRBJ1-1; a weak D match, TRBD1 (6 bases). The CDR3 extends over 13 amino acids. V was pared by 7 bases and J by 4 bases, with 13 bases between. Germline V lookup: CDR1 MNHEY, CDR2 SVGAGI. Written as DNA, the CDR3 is TGTGCCAGCATCACAGGGTATAGCACTGAAGCTTTCTTT. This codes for CASITGYSTEAFF.

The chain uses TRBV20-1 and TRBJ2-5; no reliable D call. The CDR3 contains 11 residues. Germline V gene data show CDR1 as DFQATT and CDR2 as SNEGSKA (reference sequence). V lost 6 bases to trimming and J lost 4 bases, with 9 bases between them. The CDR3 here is CSAAGRETQYF. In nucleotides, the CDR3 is TGCAGTGCGGCAGGCCGAGAGACCCAGTACTTC.

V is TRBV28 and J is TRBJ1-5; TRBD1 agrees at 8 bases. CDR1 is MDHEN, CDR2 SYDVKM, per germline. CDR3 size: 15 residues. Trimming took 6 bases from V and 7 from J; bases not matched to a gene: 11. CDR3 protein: CASRTGTGHRQPQHF. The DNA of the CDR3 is TGTGCCAGCAGGACCGGGACAGGACATCGGCAGCCCCAGCATTTT.

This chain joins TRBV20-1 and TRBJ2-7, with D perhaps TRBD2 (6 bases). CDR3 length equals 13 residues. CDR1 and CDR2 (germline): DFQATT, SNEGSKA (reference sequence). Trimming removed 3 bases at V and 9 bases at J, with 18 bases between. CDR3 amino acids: CSASVTEGLWQYF. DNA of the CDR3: TGCAGTGCTAGTGTCACGGAGGGGCTTTGGCAGTACTTC.

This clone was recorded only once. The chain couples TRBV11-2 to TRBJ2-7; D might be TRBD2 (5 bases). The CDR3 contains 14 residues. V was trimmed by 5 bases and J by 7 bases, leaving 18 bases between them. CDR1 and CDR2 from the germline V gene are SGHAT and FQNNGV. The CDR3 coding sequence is TGTGCCAGCAGCATATCTGCTCAAGAGGGAGAGCAGTACTTC. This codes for CASSISAQEGEQYF.

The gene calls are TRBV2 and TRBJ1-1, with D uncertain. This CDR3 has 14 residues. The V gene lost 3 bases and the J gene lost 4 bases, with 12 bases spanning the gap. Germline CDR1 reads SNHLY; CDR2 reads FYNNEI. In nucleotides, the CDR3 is TGTGCCAGCAGTGAGTTGGTTCGGGGCACTGAAGCTTTCTTT. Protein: CASSELVRGTEAFF. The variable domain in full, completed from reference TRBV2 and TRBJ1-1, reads EPEVTQTPSHQVTQMGQEVILRCVPISNHLYFYWYRQILGQKVEFLVSFYNNEISEKSEIFDDQFSVERPDGSNFTLKIRSTKLEDSAMYFCASSELVRGTEAFFGQGTRLTVV.

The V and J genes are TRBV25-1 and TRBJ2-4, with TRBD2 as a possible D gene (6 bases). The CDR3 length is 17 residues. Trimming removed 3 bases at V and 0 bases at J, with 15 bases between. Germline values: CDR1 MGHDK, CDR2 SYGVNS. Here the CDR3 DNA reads TGTGCCAGCAGTGAGGGGGGACGGTTCAGAGCCAAAAACATTCAGTACTTC. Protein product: CASSEGGRFRAKNIQYF.

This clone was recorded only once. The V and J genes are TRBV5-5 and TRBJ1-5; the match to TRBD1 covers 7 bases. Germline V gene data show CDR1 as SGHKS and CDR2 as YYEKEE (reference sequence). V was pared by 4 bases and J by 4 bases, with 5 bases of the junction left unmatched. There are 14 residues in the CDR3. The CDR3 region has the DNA TGTGCCAGCAGCCCCCGGGACAGTAATCAGCCCCAGCATTTT. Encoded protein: CASSPRDSNQPQHF. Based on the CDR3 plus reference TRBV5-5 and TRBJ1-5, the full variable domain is DAGVTQSPTHLIKTRGQQVTLRCSPISGHKSVSWYQQVLGQGPQFIFQYYEKEERGRGNFPDRFSARQFPNYSSELNVNALLLGDSALYLCASSPRDSNQPQHFGDGTRLSIL.

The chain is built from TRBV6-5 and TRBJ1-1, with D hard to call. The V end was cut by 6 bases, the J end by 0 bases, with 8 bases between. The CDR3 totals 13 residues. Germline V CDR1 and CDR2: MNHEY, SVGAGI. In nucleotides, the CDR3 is TGTGCCAGCAGCAGTAATATGAACACTGAAGCTTTCTTT. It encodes CASSSNMNTEAFF.

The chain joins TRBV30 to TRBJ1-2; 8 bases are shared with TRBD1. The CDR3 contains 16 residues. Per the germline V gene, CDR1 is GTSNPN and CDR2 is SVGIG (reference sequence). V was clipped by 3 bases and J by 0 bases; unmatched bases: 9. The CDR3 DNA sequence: TGTGCCTGGAGCCACCCCCTGACAGGGGCTAACTATGGCTACACCTTC. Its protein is CAWSHPLTGANYGYTF. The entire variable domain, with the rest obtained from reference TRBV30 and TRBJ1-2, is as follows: SQTIHQWPATLVQPVGSPLSLECTVEGTSNPNLYWYRQAAGRGLQLLFYSVGIGQISSEVPQNLSASRPQDRQFILSSKKLLLSDSGFYLCAWSHPLTGANYGYTFGSGTRLTVV.

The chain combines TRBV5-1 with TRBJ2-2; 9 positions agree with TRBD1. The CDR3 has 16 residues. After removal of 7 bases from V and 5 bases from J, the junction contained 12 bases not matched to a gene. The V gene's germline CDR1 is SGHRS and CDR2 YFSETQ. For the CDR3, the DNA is TGCGCCAGCGGAGACCCCGGGACAGGGAGAACCGGGGAGCTGTTTTTT. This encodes CASGDPGTGRTGELFF. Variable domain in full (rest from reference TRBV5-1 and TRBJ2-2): KAGVTQTPRYLIKTRGQQVTLSCSPISGHRSVSWYQQTPGQGLQFLFEYFSETQRNKGNFPGRFSGRQFSNSRSEMNVSTLELGDSALYLCASGDPGTGRTGELFFGEGSRLTVL.

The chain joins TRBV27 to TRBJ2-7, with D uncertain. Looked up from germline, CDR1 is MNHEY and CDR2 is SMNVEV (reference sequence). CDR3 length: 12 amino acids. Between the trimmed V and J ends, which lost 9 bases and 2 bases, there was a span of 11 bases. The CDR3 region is CARRTTTYEQYF. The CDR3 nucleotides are TGTGCCAGACGTACAACAACCTACGAGCAGTACTTC.

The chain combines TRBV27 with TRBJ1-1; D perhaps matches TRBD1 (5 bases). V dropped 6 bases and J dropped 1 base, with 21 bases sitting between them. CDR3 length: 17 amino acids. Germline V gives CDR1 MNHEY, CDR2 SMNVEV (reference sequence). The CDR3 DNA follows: TGTGCCAGCAGCTCCCGGGGGAGGTTAGGGACGAACACTGAAGCTTTCTTT. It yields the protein CASSSRGRLGTNTEAFF.

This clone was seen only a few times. CDR3 sequence reads: CASTLGQGAAGYTF. CDR3 nucleotide sequence: TGTGCCAGCACTCTGGGACAGGGGGCTGCTGGCTACACCTTC. The chain combines TRBV11-2 with TRBJ1-2, with 12 bases fitting TRBD1. The CDR3 contains 14 residues. The trim removed 7 bases at V and 7 bases at J, leaving 7 bases unmatched. CDR1 SGHAT and CDR2 FQNNGV come from the germline V gene.

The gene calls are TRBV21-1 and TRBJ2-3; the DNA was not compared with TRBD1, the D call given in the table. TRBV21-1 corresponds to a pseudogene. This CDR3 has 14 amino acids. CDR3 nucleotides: TGTGCCAGCACCAAGGGGCAGGGGGCAGATACGCAGTATTTT. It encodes CASTKGQGADTQYF.

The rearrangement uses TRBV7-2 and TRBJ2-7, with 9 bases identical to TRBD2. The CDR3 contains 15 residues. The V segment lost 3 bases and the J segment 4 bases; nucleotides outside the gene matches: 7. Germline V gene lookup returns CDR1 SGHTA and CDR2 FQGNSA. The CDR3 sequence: CASSFSGRGMYEQYF. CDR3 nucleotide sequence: TGTGCCAGCAGCTTTAGCGGGAGAGGGATGTACGAGCAGTACTTC. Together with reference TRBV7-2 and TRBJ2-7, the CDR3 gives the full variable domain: GAGVSQSPSNKVTEKGKDVELRCDPISGHTALYWYRQSLGQGLEFLIYFQGNSAPDKSGLPSDRFSAERTGGSVSTLTIQRTQQEDSAVYLCASSFSGRGMYEQYFGPGTRLTVT.

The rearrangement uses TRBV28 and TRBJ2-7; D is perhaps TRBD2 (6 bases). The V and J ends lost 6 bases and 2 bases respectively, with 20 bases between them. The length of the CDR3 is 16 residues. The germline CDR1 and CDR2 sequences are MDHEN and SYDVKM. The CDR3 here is CASRPLAWPSPYEQYF. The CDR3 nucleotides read TGTGCCAGCAGACCCCTAGCGTGGCCCTCTCCCTACGAGCAGTACTTC.

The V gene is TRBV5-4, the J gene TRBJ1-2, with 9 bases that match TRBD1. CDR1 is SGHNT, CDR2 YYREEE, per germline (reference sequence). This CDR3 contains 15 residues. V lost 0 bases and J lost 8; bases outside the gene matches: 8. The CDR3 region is CASSLAGTGQGGYTF. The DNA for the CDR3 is TGTGCCAGCAGCTTGGCCGGGACAGGGCAGGGCGGCTACACCTTC.

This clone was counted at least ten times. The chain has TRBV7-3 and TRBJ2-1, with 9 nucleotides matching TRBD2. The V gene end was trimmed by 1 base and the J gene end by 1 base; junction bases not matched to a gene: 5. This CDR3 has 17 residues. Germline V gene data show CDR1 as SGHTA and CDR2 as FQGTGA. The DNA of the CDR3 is TGTGCCAGCAGCTTAAGGAGCGGGAGGACGTCCTACAATGAGCAGTTCTTC. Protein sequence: CASSLRSGRTSYNEQFF.

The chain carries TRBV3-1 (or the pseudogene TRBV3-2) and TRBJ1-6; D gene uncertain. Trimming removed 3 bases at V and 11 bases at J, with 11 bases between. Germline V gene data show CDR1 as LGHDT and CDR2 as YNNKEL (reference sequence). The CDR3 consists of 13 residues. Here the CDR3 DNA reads TGTGCCAGCAGCCAGAACAAGCGACCACCCCTCCACTTT. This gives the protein CASSQNKRPPLHF.